The entry below describes one TCR beta chain. Participants were aged roughly 18 to 89 years from about 25 US areas. TCRdb keeps only in-frame clones here, not all; method: immunoSEQ multiplex PCR. Here the sample spans some 200,000 clones, 70% to 90% being singletons. These data belong to a study of blood T cell repertoires in COVID-19. The TCR sequence derives from a woman in her forties or fifties in a cohort exposed to, infected with or recovered from COVID-19 (not recorded which). Sample: PBMCs or T cells enriched from blood (not recorded which).

The CDR3 nucleotides are TGTGCCAGCAGTGAGGAGGGGCGGGAAAAACTGTTTTTT. Translating gives CASSEEGREKLFF. The V call is TRBV2, the J call TRBJ1-4, with TRBD1 as a possible D gene (5 bases). CDR3 length: 13 residues. Germline values: CDR1 SNHLY, CDR2 FYNNEI. Trimming removed 3 bases from V and 8 bases from J, with 10 bases in between.